A single sample is the source of the 18 T cell receptor beta chains below, sequenced in a study of CD8 T cells in Susac syndrome. An amount of RNA that ranged from 0.5 to 1 ug was reverse transcribed with random hexamers. TCRdb re-called the immunoSEQ multiplex PCR reads with MiXCR, one entry per CDR3 protein. Here the sample spans more than 150,000 distinct CDR3 sequences, around 95% being singletons. Sequencing was performed on CD8+ T cells from PBMCs. Source of these receptors: a human donor with Susac syndrome.

V and J are TRBV9 and TRBJ2-5; TRBD2 matches at 8 bases. Trimming cost V 2 bases and J 1 base; bases outside gene matches: 4. CDR3 size: 15 residues. CDR1 is SGDLS, CDR2 YYNGEE, per germline. CDR3 nucleotides: TGTGCCAGCAGCGTTAGCGGGAATACCCAAGAGACCCAGTACTTC. Its protein product is CASSVSGNTQETQYF.

V and J are TRBV4-1 and TRBJ2-5; TRBD1 agrees at 9 bases. This CDR3 has 14 residues. Per germline, CDR1 MGHRA and CDR2 YSYEKL. V was clipped by 1 base and J by 3 bases; unmatched bases: 0. The CDR3 protein is CASSQGQGEETQYF. CDR3 coding DNA: TGCGCCAGCAGCCAAGGACAGGGGGAAGAGACCCAGTACTTC.

The chain combines TRBV7-9 with TRBJ2-7; TRBD2 aligns across 7 bases. The CDR3 covers 14 residues. V shed 1 base and J 6 bases; nucleotides not matched to a gene: 6. The germline V gene has CDR1 SEHNR and CDR2 FQNEAQ (reference sequence). The CDR3 DNA reads as TGTGCCAGCAGCTTAGGAGGGAGGGCAGGCGAGCAGTACTTC. Its protein product is CASSLGGRAGEQYF.

The sample holds one count of this clonotype. The V and J genes are TRBV3-1 and TRBJ2-7; D perhaps matches TRBD2 (5 bases). CDR1 is LGHDT, CDR2 YNNKEL, per germline (reference sequence). V was trimmed by 0 bases and J by 4 bases, leaving 10 bases between them. The CDR3 is made up of 14 amino acids. The CDR3 reads CASSQDGRDYEQYF. Here the CDR3 DNA reads TGTGCCAGCAGCCAAGATGGCCGGGATTACGAGCAGTACTTC.

This chain uses TRBV19 with TRBJ2-6; TRBD1 agrees at 12 bases. CDR3 length: 19 residues. Germline-derived CDR1 and CDR2 are LNHDA and SQIVND (reference sequence). V was clipped by 3 bases and J by 2 bases; unmatched bases: 8. CDR3 DNA sequence: TGTGCCAGTAGTATGGTGGGACAGGGGGCGATCGCTGGGGCCAACGTCCTGACTTTC. Translated, it gives CASSMVGQGAIAGANVLTF.

This rearrangement joins TRBV7-3 to TRBJ2-7, with 9 nucleotides matching TRBD1. The ends lost 6 bases at V and 5 bases at J; junction bases unmatched: 8. CDR1 is SGHTA and CDR2 is FQGTGA in the germline V gene. The CDR3 consists of 14 residues. The CDR3 sequence is CASRQTGGGDEQYF. CDR3 DNA sequence: TGTGCCAGCAGACAGACAGGGGGGGGAGACGAGCAGTACTTC.

Only one count was recorded for this clonotype. The rearrangement joins TRBV9 to TRBJ1-1, with D unresolved. Trimming removed 0 bases at V and 4 bases at J, with 7 bases between. The CDR3 contains 13 residues. Germline V gives CDR1 SGDLS, CDR2 YYNGEE. CDR3 in DNA: TGTGCCAGCAGCGTAGGAGTGACCACTGAAGCTTTCTTT. This sequence encodes CASSVGVTTEAFF.

In this sample, this clonotype turned up once. V and J are TRBV19 and TRBJ1-5; 9 nucleotides agree with TRBD1. CDR1 is LNHDA, CDR2 SQIVND, per germline (reference sequence). The CDR3 extends over 16 amino acids. Germline trimming cut 2 bases from V and 4 bases from J; bases unmatched to any gene: 6. The CDR3 sequence is CASSIWATGGNQPQHF. The CDR3 bases are TGTGCCAGTAGTATATGGGCGACAGGGGGGAATCAGCCCCAGCATTTT.

This clonotype showed up just once. The V call is TRBV7-2, the J call TRBJ2-2; TRBD2 matches 8 bases. Germline assignment: CDR1 SGHTA and CDR2 FQGNSA. This CDR3 contains 18 residues. J lost 4 bases, V lost 3 bases, and 13 bases had no gene match. CDR3 in DNA: TGTGCCAGCAGCTTCCAGGGGATAGCGGGATCGGGCACCGGGGAGCTGTTTTTT. It yields the protein CASSFQGIAGSGTGELFF.

V is TRBV5-1 and J is TRBJ2-7; D remains unclear. Trimming removed 6 bases at V and 7 bases at J, with 11 bases between. CDR3 length: 11 amino acids. The germline CDR1 and CDR2 sequences are SGHRS and YFSETQ. The CDR3 spells CASNFGSEQYF. In DNA, the CDR3 is TGCGCCAGCAACTTCGGCTCGGAGCAGTACTTC.

The CDR3 DNA is TGTGCCTGGAGTGATAGAGAACTCCCCGGGGGCTACACCTTC. Protein: CAWSDRELPGGYTF. The chain combines TRBV30 with TRBJ1-2; D is undetermined. Germline CDR1 and CDR2: GTSNPN and SVGIG (reference sequence). This CDR3 is 14 amino acids long. The V end lost 1 base, the J end lost 8 bases, and 17 bases lay between the germline ends. Based on the CDR3 plus reference TRBV30 and TRBJ1-2, the full variable domain is SQTIHQWPATLVQPVGSPLSLECTVEGTSNPNLYWYRQAAGRGLQLLFYSVGIGQISSEVPQNLSASRPQDRQFILSSKKLLLSDSGFYLCAWSDRELPGGYTFGSGTRLTVV.

V gene TRBV30 combines with J gene TRBJ1-1, with 8 bases identical to TRBD1. Germline CDR1 is GTSNPN and CDR2 is SVGIG (reference sequence). This CDR3 region has 14 residues. J gave up 1 base and V 2 bases, and 3 bases lay outside the gene matches. The CDR3 bases are TGTGCCTGGAGTTTTGGGACAGGGAACACTGAAGCTTTCTTT. It translates to CAWSFGTGNTEAFF.

The chain has TRBV28 and TRBJ2-7; TRBD2 agrees at 11 bases. The germline CDR1 and CDR2 sequences are MDHEN and SYDVKM. The CDR3 contains 16 residues. V trimming: 2 bases; J trimming: 4 bases; junction bases outside the gene matches: 7. Here the CDR3 DNA reads TGTGCCAGCAGTTTACTACCCGGGACTAGCGGATACGAGCAGTACTTC. It specifies CASSLLPGTSGYEQYF.

This rearrangement joins TRBV6-5 to TRBJ2-1, with 8 bases identical to TRBD2. Germline V gene lookup returns CDR1 MNHEY and CDR2 SVGAGI. The CDR3 extends over 13 amino acids. With 10 bases clipped from V and 4 bases from J, the junction kept 6 bases outside the gene matches. The CDR3 reads CATSGGLYNEQFF. The CDR3 DNA sequence: TGTGCCACAAGCGGGGGACTTTACAATGAGCAGTTCTTC.

This clonotype occurred once. This chain uses TRBV11-2 with TRBJ1-1, with D unresolved. CDR1 and CDR2 from the germline V gene are SGHAT and FQNNGV. Trimming shortened V by 5 bases and J by 4 bases, and 8 bases separated the two germline ends. This CDR3 spans 12 amino acids. CDR3 sequence (DNA): TGTGCCAGCAGCCCTCGGAGCACTGAAGCTTTCTTT. Encoded protein: CASSPRSTEAFF.

The CDR3 sequence: CSALFPDAGNTIYF. The CDR3 nucleotides read TGCAGTGCTCTATTCCCAGATGCCGGAAACACCATATATTTT. The rearrangement joins TRBV20-1 to TRBJ1-3; D unresolved. The germline V gene encodes CDR1 DFQATT and CDR2 SNEGSKA (reference sequence). With 5 bases removed from V and 4 bases from J, the gap between germline ends came to 15 bases. This CDR3 is 14 amino acids long.

The gene calls are TRBV14 and TRBJ1-6, with 10 positions matching TRBD1. The CDR3 length is 15 residues. The ends lost 3 bases at V and 10 bases at J; junction bases unmatched: 6. Per the germline V gene, CDR1 is SGHDN and CDR2 is FVKESK. CDR3 in amino acids: CASSQTGGLNSPLHF. CDR3 nucleotide sequence: TGTGCCAGCAGCCAGACAGGGGGCCTTAACTCACCCCTCCACTTT. The full variable domain, rest sourced from reference TRBV14 and TRBJ1-6, is EAGVTQFPSHSVIEKGQTVTLRCDPISGHDNLYWYRRVMGKEIKFLLHFVKESKQDESGMPNNRFLAERTGGTYSTLKVQPAELEDSGVYFCASSQTGGLNSPLHFGNGTRLTVT.

The V call is TRBV19, the J call TRBJ1-1, with D perhaps TRBD1 (6 bases). This CDR3 is 14 amino acids long. Germline lookup yields CDR1 LNHDA and CDR2 SQIVND (reference sequence). Trimming removed 3 bases from V and 0 bases from J, with 8 bases in between. Here the CDR3 reads CASSIGQMNTEAFF. The CDR3 nucleotides are TGTGCCAGTAGTATCGGACAGATGAACACTGAAGCTTTCTTT.